These 17 T cell receptor beta chains were sequenced from one sample in a study of shared clonotypes between healthy human individuals (dated by TCRdb to the early 2020s). Library creation used the immunoSEQ multiplex PCR assay. Entries here come from immuneACCESS through TCRdb and include only in-frame sequences with V and J called. Some clones fail to appear in such tables; in the studies checked, an unresolved V gene covers under half of the shortfall, and the cause of the remainder is unknown. The sample has about 690,000 clones on record, 90% of them singletons. The ten largest clones capture 30% to 35% of the sample. Sequencing was done on a sample of memory CD8+ T cells from PBMCs. The sample's cell subset or site label is to be understood as: CD45RO+ cells pooled with CCR7-negative TemRA cells. Receptors were obtained from a man aged 18 to 29 in good health. Some clones in this sample may be carry-over from other donors' samples.

This clone was recorded only once. This chain connects TRBV30 to TRBJ1-2, with TRBD1 as a possible D gene (5 bases). Germline V CDR1 and CDR2: GTSNPN, SVGIG (reference sequence). The CDR3 has 13 amino acids. V lost 4 bases and J 8 bases, leaving 17 bases between the germline ends. CDR3 DNA sequence: TGTGCCTGGACATGGGGCCTTGCCTGGGGCTACACCTTC. Its protein is CAWTWGLAWGYTF.

The chain joins TRBV28 to TRBJ2-2; TRBD1 matches at 7 bases. This CDR3 spans 16 amino acids. Germline CDR1 and CDR2: MDHEN and SYDVKM. V lost 2 bases to trimming and J lost 3 bases; unmatched junction nucleotides: 6. The CDR3 region is CASSLLTGVDTGELFF. CDR3 sequence (DNA): TGTGCCAGCAGTTTACTCACAGGGGTGGACACCGGGGAGCTGTTTTTT.

The V and J genes are TRBV7-9 and TRBJ1-2; no definite D call. This CDR3 has 15 residues. The V gene lost 2 bases and the J gene lost 0 bases, with 10 bases spanning the gap. CDR1 is SEHNR and CDR2 is FQNEAQ in the germline V gene (reference sequence). CDR3 amino acids: CASSLPVGSNYGYTF. CDR3 sequence (DNA): TGTGCCAGCAGCTTACCGGTAGGGTCTAACTATGGCTACACCTTC.

This sequence joins TRBV28 and TRBJ2-5, with 14 nucleotides matching TRBD2. J lost 3 bases, V lost 6 bases, and 6 bases had no gene match. This CDR3 comprises 16 residues. The germline V gene encodes CDR1 MDHEN and CDR2 SYDVKM. In DNA form, the CDR3 reads TGTGCCAGCAGCGGGACTAGCGGGAGTTATAAAGAGACCCAGTACTTC. Its protein product is CASSGTSGSYKETQYF.

This clone showed up just a few times. This chain uses TRBV29-1 with TRBJ1-1, with a tentative D call TRBD1 (5 bases). The CDR3 has 11 residues. Germline CDR1 is SQVTM and CDR2 is ANQGSEA. As DNA, the CDR3 is TGCAGTGCGGGAGGGACGCCTGAAGCTTTCTTT. It yields the protein CSAGGTPEAFF.

A note on this clone: This same CDR3 is encoded by further DNA sequences in the sample. The chain joins TRBV28 to TRBJ2-6; 7 bases match TRBD1. The CDR3 covers 15 residues. J gave up 3 bases and V 6 bases, and 5 bases lay outside the gene matches. The germline CDR1 and CDR2 sequences are MDHEN and SYDVKM. CDR3 loop: CASSLTGVGANVLTF. As DNA, the CDR3 is TGTGCCAGCAGCCTTACAGGGGTTGGGGCCAACGTCCTGACTTTC.

Ten or more counts support this clone. V usage is TRBV5-4 and J usage is TRBJ2-2, with D tentatively TRBD2 (6 bases). V was shortened by 3 bases and J by 0 bases, with 21 bases between the two germline ends. CDR1 SGHNT and CDR2 YYREEE come from the germline V gene (reference sequence). The CDR3 spans 19 residues. The chain's CDR3 is CASSSELIQRVANTGELFF. The CDR3, as DNA: TGTGCCAGCAGCTCCGAACTCATTCAGCGGGTTGCGAACACCGGGGAGCTGTTTTTT.

V usage is TRBV6-5 and J usage is TRBJ2-3; D remains unclear. The CDR3 has 15 residues. The V gene's germline CDR1 is MNHEY and CDR2 SVGAGI. V was shortened by 2 bases and J by 0 bases, with 9 bases between the two germline ends. The CDR3 protein is CASSYGAYSTDTQYF. For the CDR3, the DNA is TGTGCCAGCAGTTACGGCGCATACAGCACAGATACGCAGTATTTT.

This clone was seen a single time. The chain uses TRBV12-2 and TRBJ2-4. TRBV12-2 is given as a pseudogene. The CDR3 totals 13 residues. The CDR3: CASRLVGTYIQYF. In DNA form, the CDR3 reads TGTGCAAGTCGCTTAGTAGGTACCTACATTCAGTACTTC.

As for this clone: The sample contains more than one DNA sequence encoding this CDR3. J is TRBJ2-2 and V is TRBV9; D is undetermined. Looked up from germline, CDR1 is SGDLS and CDR2 is YYNGEE. The CDR3 has 12 residues. V was clipped by 4 bases and J by 1 base, with 2 bases between them. The CDR3, as DNA: TGTGCCAGCAGCTTGAACACCGGGGAGCTGTTTTTT. This translates into CASSLNTGELFF. Complete variable domain (other parts from reference TRBV9 and TRBJ2-2): DSGVTQTPKHLITATGQRVTLRCSPRSGDLSVYWYQQSLDQGLQFLIQYYNGEERAKGNILERFSAQQFPDLHSELNLSSLELGDSALYFCASSLNTGELFFGEGSRLTVL.

The chain links TRBV28 to TRBJ1-3; D call uncertain. CDR1 and CDR2 (germline): MDHEN, SYDVKM. The CDR3 spans 14 residues. Deletions cut 2 bases from V and 7 bases from J, with 12 bases between. The CDR3 reads CASSLGPLGNTIYF. Here the CDR3 DNA reads TGTGCCAGCAGTTTAGGGCCTCTGGGGAACACCATATATTTT. Full variable domain (outside the CDR3, taken from reference TRBV28 and TRBJ1-3): DVKVTQSSRYLVKRTGEKVFLECVQDMDHENMFWYRQDPGLGLRLIYFSYDVKMKEKGDIPEGYSVSREKKERFSLILESASTNQTSMYLCASSLGPLGNTIYFGEGSWLTVV.

The chain recombines TRBV13 with TRBJ1-3, with D hard to call. The CDR3 is made up of 14 amino acids. Germline CDR1 reads PRHDT; CDR2 reads FYEKMQ (reference sequence). V was shortened by 3 bases and J by 0 bases, with 6 bases between the two germline ends. The CDR3 region has the DNA TGTGCCAGCAGCTTGGGGAACTCTGGAAACACCATATATTTT. Translating it yields CASSLGNSGNTIYF.

This chain's CDR3 is CASIRGYTEAFF. Here the CDR3 DNA reads TGTGCCAGTATCCGGGGGTACACTGAAGCTTTCTTT. This chain connects TRBV19 to TRBJ1-1, with D tentatively TRBD1 (5 bases). This CDR3 is built from 12 residues. Germline V gene lookup returns CDR1 LNHDA and CDR2 SQIVND (reference sequence). V dropped 7 bases and J dropped 3 bases, with 9 bases sitting between them. The variable domain in full, completed from reference TRBV19 and TRBJ1-1, reads DGGITQSPKYLFRKEGQNVTLSCEQNLNHDAMYWYRQDPGQGLRLIYYSQIVNDFQKGDIAEGYSVSREKKESFPLTVTSAQKNPTAFYLCASIRGYTEAFFGQGTRLTVV.

The rearrangement joins TRBV6-5 to TRBJ1-2, with TRBD1 identical over 7 bases. J gave up 1 base and V 8 bases, and 4 bases lay outside the gene matches. Per the germline V gene, CDR1 is MNHEY and CDR2 is SVGAGI. CDR3 length: 13 residues. CDR3 in DNA: TGTGCCAGCTGGGACAGAGGTAACTATGGCTACACCTTC. It codes for CASWDRGNYGYTF.

The chain recombines TRBV4-3 with TRBJ1-6; tentatively, D is TRBD1 (6 bases). V lost 8 bases and J 9 bases, leaving 26 bases between the germline ends. Germline CDR1 and CDR2: LGHNA and YSLEER. The CDR3 covers 17 residues. CDR3 region: CASSPSAGGLQSSPLHF. In nucleotides, the CDR3 is TGCGCCAGCTCTCCTTCCGCGGGGGGCCTTCAAAGTTCACCCCTCCACTTT.

The rearrangement uses TRBV28 and TRBJ2-7; D may match TRBD1 or TRBD2 (5 bases each). The germline V gene encodes CDR1 MDHEN and CDR2 SYDVKM. This CDR3 has 14 residues. The germline V and J ends were trimmed by 3 bases and 6 bases, with 15 bases remaining between them. Here the CDR3 reads CASSFWGMGVEQYF. The CDR3 nucleotides read TGTGCCAGCAGTTTCTGGGGGATGGGCGTCGAGCAGTACTTC.

This chain uses TRBV4-1 with TRBJ2-1, with D possibly being TRBD1 or TRBD2 (5 bases each). The V end lost 4 bases, the J end lost 6 bases, and 16 bases lay between the germline ends. The CDR3 spans 15 residues. From germline, CDR1 is MGHRA and CDR2 YSYEKL. The CDR3 DNA is TGCGCCAGCAGCCCCACCGGGGCCAACTCCAATGAGCAGTTCTTC. It translates to CASSPTGANSNEQFF.